A single sample gave rise to the 14 T cell receptor beta chains below, sequenced in a study of human T cells and chemical hapten exposure. Time point in this sample: patch test 2, 6 weeks after DPC sensitization. The treatment: therapeutic diphenylcyclopropenone sensitization with weekly scalp DPC. TCRdb reprocessed the RACE reads via MiXCR and lists one record per CDR3 protein. Of 85,000 to 95,000 distinct CDR3 sequences in the sample, 9.5% to 11% were seen once. This material consisted of whole blood, taken in connection with sensitization to the hapten diphenylcyclopropenone (DPC). These receptors were collected from a man aged 40-55 years with alopecia areata. Some clones in this sample may be carry-over from other donors' samples.

The chain combines TRBV12-3 or TRBV12-4 with TRBJ1-1; D is uncertain. This CDR3 spans 13 amino acids. The V and J ends lost 3 bases and 2 bases respectively, with 7 bases between them. The CDR3 sequence is CASSFMGNTEAFF. The CDR3 nucleotides read TGTGCCAGCAGTTTTATGGGTAACACTGAAGCTTTCTTT.

This sequence joins TRBV28 and TRBJ2-3; 8 positions agree with TRBD2. Germline loops: CDR1 MDHEN, CDR2 SYDVKM. The CDR3 loop spans 16 amino acids. V trimming: 2 bases; J trimming: 2 bases; junction bases outside the gene matches: 6. The CDR3 spells CASSLPGRAPTDTQYF. CDR3 DNA sequence: TGTGCCAGCAGTTTACCCGGGAGGGCTCCCACAGATACGCAGTATTTT.

This chain links TRBV10-3 with TRBJ2-7; D remains ambiguous. Looked up from germline, CDR1 is ENHRY and CDR2 is SYGVKD. The V and J ends lost 3 bases and 4 bases respectively, with 4 bases between them. This CDR3 contains 11 residues. The CDR3 bases are TGTGCCATCAGTGATGAGTACGAGCAGTACTTC. This encodes CAISDEYEQYF.

The J gene is TRBJ2-5, the V gene TRBV7-6, with unresolved D. Per the germline V gene, CDR1 is SGHVS and CDR2 is FNYEAQ. Trimming removed 3 bases from V and 3 bases from J, with 5 bases in between. The CDR3 extends over 12 amino acids. The CDR3 region is CASSFTEETQYF. Written as DNA, the CDR3 is TGTGCCAGCAGCTTTACGGAAGAGACCCAGTACTTC. Supplemented by reference TRBV7-6 and TRBJ2-5, the full variable domain reads GAGVSQSPRYKVTKRGQDVALRCDPISGHVSLYWYRQALGQGPEFLTYFNYEAQQDKSGLPNDRFSAERPEGSISTLTIQRTEQRDSAMYRCASSFTEETQYFGPGTRLLVL.

This clonotype was detected a few times. J is TRBJ2-3 and V is TRBV28; D remains ambiguous. Looked up from germline, CDR1 is MDHEN and CDR2 is SYDVKM. The CDR3 covers 12 residues. Between the trimmed V and J ends, which lost 5 bases and 10 bases, there was a span of 13 bases. CDR3 DNA sequence: TGTGCCAGCAGTCCAAACCTGGGGTCGCAGTATTTT. It is translated as CASSPNLGSQYF.

This clonotype was recorded at least ten times. The chain links TRBV14 to TRBJ2-1, with TRBD2 matching 14 bases. V lost 4 bases, J lost 9 bases, and 2 bases stayed unmatched. Germline V gene sequence: CDR1 SGHDN, CDR2 FVKESK. The CDR3 sequence is 14 residues long. The CDR3 region is CASSRTSGRSEQFF. CDR3 nucleotides: TGTGCCAGCAGCCGGACTAGCGGGAGGAGTGAGCAGTTCTTC.

CDR3 nucleotide sequence: TGCGCCACCGCCGTGACTAGCGGGAGGGGCAATGAGCAGTTCTTC. Protein: CATAVTSGRGNEQFF. The chain carries TRBV5-1 and TRBJ2-1; 14 nucleotides agree with TRBD2. Per germline, CDR1 SGHRS and CDR2 YFSETQ. This CDR3 is 15 amino acids long. Trimming removed 9 bases from V and 6 bases from J; junction bases left unmatched: 8. Complete variable domain (other parts from reference TRBV5-1 and TRBJ2-1): KAGVTQTPRYLIKTRGQQVTLSCSPISGHRSVSWYQQTPGQGLQFLFEYFSETQRNKGNFPGRFSGRQFSNSRSEMNVSTLELGDSALYLCATAVTSGRGNEQFFGPGTRLTVL.

This chain connects TRBV7-2 to TRBJ2-5, with 9 bases aligning to TRBD1. J was trimmed by 5 bases and V by 4 bases; bases with no gene match: 5. This CDR3 has 14 amino acids. The germline V gene encodes CDR1 SGHTA and CDR2 FQGNSA. The chain's CDR3 is CASSYGTGRETQYF. CDR3 DNA sequence: TGTGCCAGCAGCTACGGGACAGGGAGGGAGACCCAGTACTTC. The full variable domain, in which reference TRBV7-2 and TRBJ2-5 provide the parts outside the CDR3, is GAGVSQSPSNKVTEKGKDVELRCDPISGHTALYWYRQSLGQGLEFLIYFQGNSAPDKSGLPSDRFSAERTGGSVSTLTIQRTQQEDSAVYLCASSYGTGRETQYFGPGTRLLVL.

This chain connects TRBV6-1 to TRBJ1-1; the D gene is possibly TRBD1 (5 bases). With 7 bases removed from V and 1 base from J, the gap between germline ends came to 13 bases. The germline V gene encodes CDR1 MNHNS and CDR2 SASEGT. The CDR3 consists of 14 residues. The CDR3 here is CASIIRVTNTEAFF. DNA of the CDR3: TGTGCCAGCATTATCAGGGTCACGAACACTGAAGCTTTCTTT.

This clonotype was seen only a few times. The V gene is TRBV5-1, the J gene TRBJ2-2; 11 positions agree with TRBD2. The CDR3 covers 15 residues. The V and J ends lost 6 bases and 7 bases, in that order; junction bases with no gene match: 8. The germline gives CDR1 SGHRS, CDR2 YFSETQ. The CDR3 DNA sequence: TGCGCCAGCAAAAATAGCGGGAGGGCCGACGGGGAGCTGTTTTTT. It is translated as CASKNSGRADGELFF.

This clonotype turned up a few times. Sequence at one end of the junction differs from germline and may be a read error. The gene calls are TRBV20-1 and TRBJ1-1; D remains ambiguous. Germline CDR1 and CDR2: DFQATT and SNEGSKA (reference sequence). The CDR3 runs 13 residues. Here the CDR3 DNA reads TGCAGTGCCACAGCAGGATGGAACGCTGAAGCTTTCTTT. It encodes CSATAGWNAEAFF.

The chain has TRBV6-1 and TRBJ2-7, with 8 bases identical to TRBD1. The CDR3 runs 15 residues. Germline V lookup: CDR1 MNHNS, CDR2 SASEGT. Trimming took 8 bases from V and 3 from J; bases not matched to a gene: 12. The CDR3 DNA reads TGTGCCAGCCAATCCCCTGACAGGGGACGCTACGAGCAGTACGTC. This gives the protein CASQSPDRGRYEQYV.

This clonotype was picked up many times. The rearrangement joins TRBV6-2 or TRBV6-3 to TRBJ1-5, with D possibly TRBD1 on 6 matching bases. The CDR3 totals 14 residues. The ends were cut back, 7 bases at V and 3 bases at J, with 13 bases in the middle. Looked up from germline, CDR1 is MNHEY and CDR2 is SVGEGT. The chain's CDR3 is CASTVQGDNQPQHF. In DNA form, the CDR3 reads TGTGCCAGCACTGTACAGGGTGACAATCAGCCCCAGCATTTT.

This clonotype was counted only a few times. This chain links TRBV28 with TRBJ1-5; D gene unclear. The CDR3 extends over 14 amino acids. Germline CDR1 and CDR2: MDHEN and SYDVKM. Trimming cost V 2 bases and J 0 bases, with 5 bases left between them. The CDR3 DNA reads TGTGCCAGCAGTTTACTGGGTAGCAATCAGCCCCAGCATTTT. This encodes CASSLLGSNQPQHF.